These 27 T cell receptor beta chains came from one sample sequenced in a study of long-term antiretroviral therapy in people with HIV. The run of the v3.0 immunoSEQ assay was at survey level. The repertoire was sequenced with immunoSEQ multiplex PCR; TCRdb's copy has only in-frame clones and lacks some. The table has 20,000 to 25,000 clones, around 80% seen once. The starting material was unsorted PBMCs, obtained 3 years after starting antiretroviral therapy. These receptors were collected from a man younger than 35 with HIV.

The V call is TRBV7-9, the J call TRBJ2-7; D is possibly TRBD1 (6 bases). The germline V and J ends were trimmed by 5 bases and 4 bases, with 15 bases remaining between them. Per germline, CDR1 SEHNR and CDR2 FQNEAQ (reference sequence). The length of the CDR3 is 14 residues. The CDR3 DNA is TGTGCCAGCAGCGGACCCGGGACAAGTTACGAGCAGTACGTC. It specifies CASSGPGTSYEQYV.

CDR3 protein: CASSILGQGNTGELFF. The DNA of the CDR3 is TGTGCCAGTAGTATCTTAGGACAGGGTAACACCGGGGAGCTGTTTTTT. The chain carries TRBV19 and TRBJ2-2; 8 nucleotides line up with TRBD1. CDR1 and CDR2 from the germline V gene are LNHDA and SQIVND (reference sequence). Trimming at V came to 3 bases and at J to 2 bases, leaving 5 bases not matched to a gene. The CDR3 extends over 16 amino acids.

This clone was observed a few times. The rearrangement links TRBV11-2 to TRBJ2-7; D is uncertain. Germline values: CDR1 SGHAT, CDR2 FQNNGV. The V gene lost 2 bases and the J gene lost 6 bases, with 11 bases spanning the gap. This CDR3 is built from 13 residues. CDR3 sequence (DNA): TGTGCCAGCAGCTTACAGACCTGGGGCGAGCAGTACTTC. Translation gives CASSLQTWGEQYF. The full variable domain, rest sourced from reference TRBV11-2 and TRBJ2-7, is EAGVAQSPRYKIIEKRQSVAFWCNPISGHATLYWYQQILGQGPKLLIQFQNNGVVDDSQLPKDRFSAERLKGVDSTLKIQPAKLEDSAVYLCASSLQTWGEQYFGPGTRLTVT.

The chain combines TRBV25-1 with TRBJ1-5; 7 nucleotides agree with TRBD1. The length of the CDR3 is 14 residues. Germline V CDR1 and CDR2: MGHDK, SYGVNS. Trimming took 3 bases from V and 7 from J; bases not matched to a gene: 6. This CDR3 is CASSETGMDQPQHF. CDR3 in DNA: TGTGCCAGCAGTGAGACAGGGATGGACCAGCCCCAGCATTTT. Filled out from reference TRBV25-1 and TRBJ1-5, the complete variable domain reads EADIYQTPRYLVIGTGKKITLECSQTMGHDKMYWYQQDPGMELHLIHYSYGVNSTEKGDLSSESTVSRIRTEHFPLTLESARPSHTSQYLCASSETGMDQPQHFGDGTRLSIL.

CDR3 residues: CSARAADTQYF. The CDR3 DNA follows: TGCAGTGCTAGAGCCGCAGATACGCAGTATTTT. The rearrangement joins TRBV20-1 to TRBJ2-3; D unclear. The V end lost 1 base, the J end lost 4 bases, and 3 bases lay between the germline ends. The germline CDR1 and CDR2 sequences are DFQATT and SNEGSKA (reference sequence). The CDR3 runs to 11 residues.

The chain couples TRBV29-1 to TRBJ1-4; D is uncertain. The CDR3 is made up of 12 amino acids. Germline values: CDR1 SQVTM, CDR2 ANQGSEA. Trimming took 7 bases from V and 8 from J, leaving 14 bases between them. The CDR3 DNA is TGCAGCGCTACAAGAGAAGACGAAAAACTGTTTTTT. Amino acid sequence: CSATREDEKLFF.

The rearrangement uses TRBV2 and TRBJ2-2, with unresolved D. CDR1 SNHLY and CDR2 FYNNEI come from the germline V gene. This CDR3 is built from 14 residues. Trimming removed 4 bases at V and 4 bases at J, with 10 bases between. The CDR3 DNA follows: TGTGCCAGCAGTGGTCGTGGTGTCACCGGGGAGCTGTTTTTT. Protein product: CASSGRGVTGELFF.

This rearrangement joins TRBV5-4 to TRBJ2-2, with D perhaps matching TRBD2 (6 bases). The CDR3 is made up of 15 amino acids. Germline V gene sequence: CDR1 SGHNT, CDR2 YYREEE (reference sequence). Trimming took off 3 bases at V and 2 bases at J, with 11 bases between the two ends. The CDR3 nucleotides are TGTGCCAGCAGCTCCGGACTAAAAAACACCGGGGAGCTGTTTTTT. Translated: CASSSGLKNTGELFF.

The chain recombines TRBV6-6 with TRBJ2-1; the D gene could be TRBD1 or TRBD2 (5 bases each). With 5 bases removed from V and 2 bases from J, the gap between germline ends came to 16 bases. This CDR3 is 16 amino acids long. Germline lookup yields CDR1 MNHNY and CDR2 SVGAGI (reference sequence). The CDR3 sequence is CASSSRWGLAYNEQFF. CDR3 nucleotides: TGTGCCAGCAGTAGCCGTTGGGGGTTGGCCTACAATGAGCAGTTCTTC.

In this sample, this clone turned up a few times. The CDR3 DNA reads as TGTGCCAGCAGCCCGACGGGTGGTTCACCCCTCCACTTT. It encodes CASSPTGGSPLHF. The chain combines TRBV14 with TRBJ1-6; D remains unclear. CDR1 SGHDN and CDR2 FVKESK come from the germline V gene. The ends were cut back, 4 bases at V and 9 bases at J, with 10 bases in the middle. The CDR3 is 13 residues long. Drawing the rest from reference TRBV14 and TRBJ1-6, the complete variable domain is EAGVTQFPSHSVIEKGQTVTLRCDPISGHDNLYWYRRVMGKEIKFLLHFVKESKQDESGMPNNRFLAERTGGTYSTLKVQPAELEDSGVYFCASSPTGGSPLHFGNGTRLTVT.

This CDR3 reads CASRTPRTGTSYNEQFF. The CDR3 region has the DNA TGTGCCAGCCGCACTCCCCGGACCGGGACTAGCTACAATGAGCAGTTCTTC. This chain connects TRBV2 to TRBJ2-1; 8 nucleotides align to TRBD2. Germline-derived CDR1 and CDR2 are SNHLY and FYNNEI. CDR3 length: 17 residues. J was trimmed by 3 bases and V by 8 bases; bases with no gene match: 15.

The gene calls are TRBV27 and TRBJ1-4; perhaps TRBD1 as D (6 bases). Germline loops: CDR1 MNHEY, CDR2 SMNVEV (reference sequence). The CDR3 length is 15 residues. The V end was cut by 3 bases, the J end by 3 bases, with 11 bases between. The CDR3 reads CASSFQGGPNEKLFF. The CDR3, as DNA: TGTGCCAGCAGTTTTCAAGGGGGTCCTAATGAAAAACTGTTTTTT.

J is TRBJ2-3 and V is TRBV6-1; 10 positions agree with TRBD2. J gave up 5 bases and V 4 bases, and 6 bases lay outside the gene matches. Germline assignment: CDR1 MNHNS and CDR2 SASEGT. The CDR3 spans 15 residues. CDR3 bases: TGTGCCAGCAGTGGGGGTCTAGCGGGGGAAGATACGCAGTATTTT. Its translation is CASSGGLAGEDTQYF.

This chain uses TRBV5-1 with TRBJ2-3, with a tentative D call TRBD1 (6 bases). The CDR3 has 18 residues. Germline V CDR1 and CDR2: SGHRS, YFSETQ. Trimming took 0 bases from V and 0 from J, leaving 17 bases between them. CDR3 sequence: CASSLGLSDRASTDTQYF. The CDR3 DNA sequence: TGCGCCAGCAGCTTGGGATTGTCGGACAGAGCTAGCACAGATACGCAGTATTTT. The entire variable domain, with the rest obtained from reference TRBV5-1 and TRBJ2-3, is as follows: KAGVTQTPRYLIKTRGQQVTLSCSPISGHRSVSWYQQTPGQGLQFLFEYFSETQRNKGNFPGRFSGRQFSNSRSEMNVSTLELGDSALYLCASSLGLSDRASTDTQYFGPGTRLTVL.

This clone turned up a few times. The genes are TRBV5-4 and TRBJ1-2, with 7 bases matching TRBD1. The CDR3 contains 13 residues. Germline V gives CDR1 SGHNT, CDR2 YYREEE (reference sequence). V trimming: 6 bases; J trimming: 7 bases; junction bases outside the gene matches: 9. CDR3 in amino acids: CASNREGQLGYTF. The DNA of the CDR3 is TGTGCCAGCAACCGGGAGGGACAGCTTGGCTACACCTTC.

V and J are TRBV9 and TRBJ2-3, with 7 bases fitting TRBD1. CDR1 and CDR2 (germline): SGDLS, YYNGEE. V shed 3 bases, J shed 4 bases, and the junction held 8 bases outside the gene matches. CDR3 length equals 15 residues. The CDR3 reads CASSATGVRADTQYF. The CDR3 region has the DNA TGTGCCAGCAGCGCAACAGGGGTCCGGGCAGATACGCAGTATTTT.

The V gene is TRBV7-6, the J gene TRBJ1-4; TRBD1 agrees at 9 bases. Losses at the gene ends were 4 bases for V and 10 bases for J; bases not matched to a gene: 7. Germline V gene data show CDR1 as SGHVS and CDR2 as FNYEAQ. CDR3 length: 14 residues. For the CDR3, the DNA is TGTGCCAGCAGCTGGGGACAGGGTACCGGAAAACTGTTTTTT. It translates to CASSWGQGTGKLFF.

This clone was detected once. The J gene is TRBJ1-4, the V gene TRBV2; D perhaps matches TRBD1 (5 bases). Germline V gene data show CDR1 as SNHLY and CDR2 as FYNNEI. The CDR3 is 13 amino acids. Between the trimmed V and J ends, which lost 6 bases and 4 bases, there was a span of 9 bases. CDR3 bases: TGTGCCAGCAGACCGACAGATAATGAAAAACTGTTTTTT. Its protein is CASRPTDNEKLFF.

The rearrangement joins TRBV11-1 to TRBJ2-5, with 10 bases fitting TRBD1. CDR3 length: 15 amino acids. V lost 5 bases to trimming and J lost 5 bases; unmatched junction nucleotides: 8. Germline V CDR1 and CDR2: SGHAT, FQDESV (reference sequence). DNA for the CDR3: TGTGCCAGCAGCCCATCGACAGGGGGCGGGGAGACCCAGTACTTC. Its protein product is CASSPSTGGGETQYF.

The rearrangement joins TRBV5-1 to TRBJ1-2; a weak D match, TRBD1 (6 bases). The germline V gene has CDR1 SGHRS and CDR2 YFSETQ. CDR3 length: 13 amino acids. V was trimmed by 2 bases and J by 7 bases, leaving 12 bases between them. CDR3 in DNA: TGCGCCAGCAGCTTCTCCGGGGACACTGGCTACACCTTC. This sequence encodes CASSFSGDTGYTF.

The chain carries TRBV7-2 and TRBJ2-7, with TRBD2 as a possible D gene (5 bases). Germline-derived CDR1 and CDR2 are SGHTA and FQGNSA. The CDR3 covers 13 residues. The ends were cut back, 0 bases at V and 7 bases at J, with 10 bases in the middle. CDR3 in amino acids: CASSLAEGQEQYV. In nucleotides, the CDR3 is TGTGCCAGCAGCTTAGCTGAGGGTCAAGAGCAGTACGTC.

The genes are TRBV18 and TRBJ2-7; D is unresolved. The CDR3 covers 13 residues. Germline CDR1 is KGHSH and CDR2 is LQKENI. The V end lost 0 bases, the J end lost 3 bases, and 6 bases lay between the germline ends. This chain's CDR3 is CASSPPGNYEQYF. In DNA form, the CDR3 reads TGTGCCAGCTCACCACCAGGTAACTACGAGCAGTACTTC.

The genes are TRBV6-5 and TRBJ1-1; D possibly corresponds to TRBD1 (5 bases). V lost 4 bases to trimming and J lost 4 bases, with 19 bases between them. The CDR3 has 16 amino acids. Per germline, CDR1 MNHEY and CDR2 SVGAGI. This CDR3 is CASSWSPLRGVTEAFF. DNA for the CDR3: TGTGCCAGCAGTTGGAGCCCTCTGCGGGGGGTCACTGAAGCTTTCTTT.

V is TRBV6-1 and J is TRBJ2-5, with D possibly matching TRBD1 (6 bases). Trimming left V 4 bases short and J 3 bases short, with 12 bases between. The CDR3 extends over 14 amino acids. Germline assignment: CDR1 MNHNS and CDR2 SASEGT. CDR3 protein: CASSVGQREETQYF. For the CDR3, the DNA is TGTGCCAGCAGTGTTGGACAGCGAGAAGAGACCCAGTACTTC.

The chain is built from TRBV7-8 and TRBJ2-2; tentative D call: TRBD2 (5 bases). CDR3 size: 16 residues. Germline loops: CDR1 SGHVS, CDR2 FQNEAQ. The V end lost 3 bases, the J end lost 0 bases, and 11 bases lay between the germline ends. The CDR3 loop is CASSFPGIANTGELFF. The CDR3 DNA sequence: TGTGCCAGCAGCTTTCCCGGGATCGCGAACACCGGGGAGCTGTTTTTT.

The chain recombines TRBV5-1 with TRBJ1-6, with D unclear. Germline CDR1 is SGHRS and CDR2 is YFSETQ. V was shortened by 6 bases and J by 0 bases, with 7 bases between the two germline ends. The CDR3 is 14 residues long. The CDR3 sequence is CASKDGSYNSPLHF. The CDR3 DNA is TGCGCCAGCAAGGATGGCTCCTATAATTCACCCCTCCACTTT.

The rearrangement links TRBV28 to TRBJ2-7; D is undetermined. The length of the CDR3 is 11 residues. The ends were cut back, 7 bases at V and 3 bases at J, with 7 bases in the middle. Per the germline V gene, CDR1 is MDHEN and CDR2 is SYDVKM. The CDR3 spells CASTGNYEQYF. Here the CDR3 DNA reads TGTGCCAGCACCGGCAACTACGAGCAGTACTTC.